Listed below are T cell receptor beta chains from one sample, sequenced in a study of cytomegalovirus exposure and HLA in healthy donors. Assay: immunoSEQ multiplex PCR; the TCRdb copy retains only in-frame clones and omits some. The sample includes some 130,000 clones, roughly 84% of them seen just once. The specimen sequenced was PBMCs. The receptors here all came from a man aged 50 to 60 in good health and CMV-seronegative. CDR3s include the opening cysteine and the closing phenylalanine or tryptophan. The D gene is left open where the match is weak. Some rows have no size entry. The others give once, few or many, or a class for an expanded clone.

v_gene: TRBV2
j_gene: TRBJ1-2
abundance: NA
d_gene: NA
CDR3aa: CASSEPAGHLIYGYTF
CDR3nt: TGTGCCAGCAGTGAACCGGCGGGGCACCTAATCTATGGCTACACCTTC

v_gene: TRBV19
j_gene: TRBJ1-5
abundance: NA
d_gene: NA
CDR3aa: CASSIGNQPQHF
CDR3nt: TGTGCCAGTAGTATCGGGAATCAGCCCCAGCATTTT

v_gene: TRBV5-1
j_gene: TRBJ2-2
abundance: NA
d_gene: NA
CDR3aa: CASSLDATNTGEPFF
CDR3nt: TGCGCCAGCAGCTTGGACGCGACGAACACCGGGGAGCCGTTTTTT

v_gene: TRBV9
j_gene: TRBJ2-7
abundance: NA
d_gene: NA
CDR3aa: CASSGTGSPYEQYF
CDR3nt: TGTGCCAGCAGCGGAACAGGATCTCCCTACGAGCAGTACTTC

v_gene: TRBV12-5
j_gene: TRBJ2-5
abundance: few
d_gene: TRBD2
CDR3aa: CASGLVTWSSGLAAKYQETQYF
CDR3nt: TGTGCTAGTGGTTTGGTTACGTGGTCTTCTGGACTAGCGGCTAAGTACCAAGAGACCCAGTACTTC

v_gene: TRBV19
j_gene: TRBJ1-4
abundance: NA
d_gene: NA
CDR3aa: CASSIGQGVGGKLFF
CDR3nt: TGTGCCAGTAGTATCGGCCAAGGGGTCGGGGGAAAACTGTTTTTT

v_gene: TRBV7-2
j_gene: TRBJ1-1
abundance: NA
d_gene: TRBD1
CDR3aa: CASSVGQGREAFF
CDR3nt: TGTGCCAGCAGCGTAGGACAGGGGCGTGAAGCTTTCTTT

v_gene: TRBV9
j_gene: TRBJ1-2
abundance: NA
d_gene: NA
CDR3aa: CASSVDAGKHGYTF
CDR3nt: TGTGCCAGCAGCGTCGACGCGGGGAAACATGGCTACACCTTC

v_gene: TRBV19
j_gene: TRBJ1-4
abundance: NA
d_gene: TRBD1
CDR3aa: CASSTPGQQEKLFF
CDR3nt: TGTGCCAGTAGTACGCCGGGACAGCAAGAAAAACTGTTTTTT

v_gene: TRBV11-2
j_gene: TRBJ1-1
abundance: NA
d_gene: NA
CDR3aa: CASSLGSSTEAFF
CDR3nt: TGTGCCAGCAGCCTAGGTTCTTCTACTGAAGCTTTCTTT

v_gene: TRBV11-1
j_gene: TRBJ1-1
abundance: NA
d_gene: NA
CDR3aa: CASSLHREMNTEAFF
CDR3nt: TGTGCCAGCAGCTTACACCGGGAAATGAACACTGAAGCTTTCTTT

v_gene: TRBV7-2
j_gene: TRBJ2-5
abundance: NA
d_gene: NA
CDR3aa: CASARGTNRETQYF
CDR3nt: TGTGCCAGCGCACGGGGAACAAACCGAGAGACCCAGTACTTC

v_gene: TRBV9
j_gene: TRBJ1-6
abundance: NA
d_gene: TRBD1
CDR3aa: CASSGRQAPGQGYNSPLHF
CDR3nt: TGTGCCAGCAGCGGACGTCAAGCCCCGGGACAGGGTTATAATTCACCCCTCCACTTT

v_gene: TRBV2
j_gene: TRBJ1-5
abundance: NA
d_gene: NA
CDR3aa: CASSEARNDQPQHF
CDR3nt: TGTGCCAGCAGTGAAGCGCGAAACGATCAGCCCCAGCATTTT

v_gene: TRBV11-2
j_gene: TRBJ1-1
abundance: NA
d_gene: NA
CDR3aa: CASSLTAMNTEAFF
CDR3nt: TGTGCCAGCAGCCTGACAGCAATGAACACTGAAGCTTTCTTT

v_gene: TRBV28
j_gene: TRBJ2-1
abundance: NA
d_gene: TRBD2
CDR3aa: CASSPYGLAGEQFF
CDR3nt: TGTGCCAGCAGCCCCTACGGACTAGCGGGAGAGCAGTTCTTC

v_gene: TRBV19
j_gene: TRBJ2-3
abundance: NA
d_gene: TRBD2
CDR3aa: CASSIAGTSGGDTQYF
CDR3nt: TGTGCCAGTAGTATAGCGGGGACTAGCGGGGGGGATACGCAGTATTTT

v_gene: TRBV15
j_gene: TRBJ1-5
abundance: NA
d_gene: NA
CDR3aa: CATSPRAWDQPQHF
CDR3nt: TGTGCCACCAGCCCGCGGGCGTGGGATCAGCCCCAGCATTTT

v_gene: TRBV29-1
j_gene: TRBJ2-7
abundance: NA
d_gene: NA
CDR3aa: CSVSGAGTYEQYF
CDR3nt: TGCAGCGTCTCAGGGGCCGGGACCTACGAGCAGTACTTC

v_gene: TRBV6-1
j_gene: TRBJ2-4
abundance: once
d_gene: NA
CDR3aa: CASSEAYWQGAAKNIQYF
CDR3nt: TGTGCCAGCAGTGAAGCTTATTGGCAGGGTGCAGCCAAAAACATTCAGTACTTC

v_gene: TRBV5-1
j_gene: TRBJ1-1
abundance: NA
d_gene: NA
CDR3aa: CASSLLGDMNTEAFF
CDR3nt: TGCGCCAGCAGCTTGTTAGGGGACATGAACACTGAAGCTTTCTTT

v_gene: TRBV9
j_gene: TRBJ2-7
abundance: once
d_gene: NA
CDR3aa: CASSVGGTLGDYEQYF
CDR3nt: TGTGCCAGCAGCGTAGGTGGGACACTTGGGGACTACGAGCAGTACTTC

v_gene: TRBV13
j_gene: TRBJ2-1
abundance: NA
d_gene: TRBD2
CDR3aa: CASSPRRTSGGANEQFF
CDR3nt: TGTGCCAGCAGCCCGCGAAGGACTAGCGGGGGGGCCAATGAGCAGTTCTTC